The T cell receptor (beta chain) under discussion was sequenced for a study of cytomegalovirus exposure and HLA in healthy donors (dated by TCRdb to the late 2010s). Looking at the study overall: According to an earlier analysis of 587 of the donors, 200 million or so T cells yielded 90 million to 130 million unique TCR beta sequences and about 300 Gb of sequence data. An earlier analysis of 587 of the donors used high-throughput TCR beta sequencing to judge whether each TCR beta V gene segment behaved as functional or pseudogenic. Of the 300 to 400 genotyped donors, around 81% fell in the genetic ancestry cluster associated with self-reported Caucasian donors. All discovery cohort repertoires had been generated using a single sequencing platform. About 310 gigabases of sequencing data and approximately 84 million unique TCR sequences were included in an early release covering around 600 HLA-typed donors. Both class I and class II loci were covered by HLA typing, at four-digit resolution. Among around 400 genotyped donors of the cohort, an average of approximately 240,000 unique TCR beta nucleotide sequences were sequenced per donor, around a sixth of them non-productive. The aim of the study was to test whether cataloging public T cell receptors could identify signatures of past pathogen exposure. A later genetic analysis took genome-wide SNP genotypes for about 65% of the 666 donors and used that subset as a discovery cohort. A handful of DR-DQ haplotypes were handled as single units for association and clustering because linkage in the cohort was strong. Donor age, sex, ethnicity and CMV serostatus were compiled alongside the repertoire data. Typing coverage varied by locus: about 620-640 donors for A, B, C, DRB1 and DQB1; approximately 560 for DQA1; 600 to 610 for DPA1; some 470 for DPB1. The T cell repertoires of some 670 subjects were profiled by immunosequencing and related to cytomegalovirus serostatus. The study combined high-throughput TCR immunosequencing, statistical association of individual TCRs with disease status, and machine learning to predict cytomegalovirus infection status. In the later analysis, no new phenotypic data were used to find candidate immune exposures; instead, reliance was placed on TCR beta sequences and their occurrence across donors. A separate validation cohort of about 110 different subjects was used in addition to the 666-subject first cohort. In a later analysis, previously published TCR beta repertoires from several hundred donors were re-analyzed and high-resolution HLA genotyping was added so that TCR occurrence patterns could be studied.

Overall study outcomes, separate from this receptor: Strong co-occurrence of HLA alleles, especially DR and DQ, made assigning TCR associations to individual alleles difficult. This cohort had only TCR beta chains sequenced, and the lack of alpha or paired-chain data limited which features could be detected. Some IMGT-functional V segments, including TRBV6-2 and TRBV6-3, could not be told apart with the 87-base-pair reads, so those segments were excluded. Because HLA typing was unavailable for some donors at each locus, only the typed subset was used in association tests. In a later analysis, around 17,000 TCR beta sequences were associated with specific HLA alleles at a false discovery rate of 0.05. A further reported finding was that TCR beta sequences accurately predicted the HLA-A and HLA-B alleles for most subjects in the first cohort. According to a later analysis, TCR association rates differed among HLA loci, with DRB1 alleles showing the most associated TCRs and HLA-C alleles showing the fewest. The presence/absence analyses assumed that sequencing depth was roughly uniform across donors, and that assumption may not be true. V-gene and J-gene trimming of TCR beta chains was associated with a missense DCLRE1C variant in a later genetic analysis, and the association was replicated in an independent cohort. In a later analysis, most CMV-associated TCR beta chains were found to appear HLA-restricted, with HLA associations seemingly driven largely by CMV exposure. The study gave a list of 150 to 200 TCR beta chains associated with cytomegalovirus. The classifier was reported to diagnose cytomegalovirus status with high specificity and sensitivity in both the original and validation cohorts. Linkage disequilibrium might explain the correlated functional status among segregating V segments, but an unknown experimental factor could not be excluded. In a later genetic analysis, fewer N-insertions in productive TCRs were reported among donors in an Asian-associated ancestry cluster than the approximately 710-donor mean. A few of the identified cytomegalovirus-associated TCR beta chains were confirmed in vitro to be specific for cytomegalovirus antigens. In an earlier analysis of 587 of the donors, most TCR beta V segments appeared in productive rearrangements about 90% or about 30% of the time, broadly matching IMGT annotations. Most TCR sequences were observed very rarely across donors, whereas some public TCRs were present in many individuals. The earlier analysis of 587 of the donors excluded some 16 rarely observed V segments, including chromosome 9 orphons, because counts were too low. Several of the top co-occurrence clusters appeared to be linked to parvovirus B19, influenza, CMV and Epstein-Barr virus, according to a later analysis. A cluster of highly shared sequence variants was judged likely to represent a technical artifact of the sequencing pipeline. It was suggested by the authors that the approach could potentially be generalized to other disease states and immunological phenotypes. Immune exposure information for the cohort was limited to CMV serostatus. In a later analysis, HLA-associated TCR beta chains were found to be more clonally expanded and to have lower generation probabilities than equally common non-associated chains.

In total, 630 or so healthy bone marrow donors made up the cohort. At the time of sampling, all cohort members were nominally healthy, though unrecorded immune exposures were likely present. The donor tested CMV seropositive, placing the donor among the 310 or so seropositive members of the cohort. A peripheral blood sample was collected from each donor, and TCR beta sequencing was performed on peripheral blood mononuclear cells. The Qiagen DNeasy Blood Extraction Kit was used to extract genomic DNA from the blood cell samples. Reading from cysteine to phenylalanine, the CDR3 counts 16 amino acids. The only DNA kept is the CDR3, 48 bases in frame from the first base. Unmatched junction bases come to 11, with V trimmed by 5 bases and J by 7 bases. The germline V gene sets CDR1 to SGHAT and CDR2 to FQNNGV. About this clone: The specificity of this receptor is unknown. No base qualities exist here, and no much larger clone lies one base off it.

Library prep was done by the immunoSEQ multiplex PCR assay. A mixture of 60 forward primers for TCR Vbeta segments and 13 reverse primers for TCR Jbeta segments was used in the multiplex PCR. The CDR3 region of rearranged TCR beta genes was amplified from genomic DNA with a multiplex PCR assay. The amplified TCR beta libraries were sequenced on the Illumina HiSeq System as 87-base-pair reads. The paper's processing steps were these. A later analysis counted approximately 74 million unique TCR beta chains across the 670 or so repertoires, and some 11 million of these chains were shared by at least two donors. To remove PCR and sequencing errors, raw reads were error-corrected and collapsed into unique sequences using a nearest-neighbor algorithm that merged closely related sequences. CDR3 sequences were aligned to IMGT reference sequences to assign V, D and J gene segments. Each retained sequence needed at least a six-nucleotide match to both a V gene segment and a J gene segment. Rearrangements were classified as productive when the CDR3 lacked stop codons and remained in frame with V and J, and all other rearrangements were classified as non-productive. CDR3 was defined according to IMGT convention as the region running from the second conserved V-encoded cysteine to the conserved J-encoded phenylalanine. Sequences without an unambiguous match to a single V gene segment were excluded from the earlier analysis of over 500 of the donors. In an earlier analysis of roughly 500 of the donors, V segments were called functional above 56.7% productive rearrangements and were called segregating when the between-donor standard deviation exceeded 5%. To diagnose cytomegalovirus status from the catalog of TCR beta chain sequences, a statistical classification framework was built. In a later analysis, V and J genes were assigned by comparing TCR nucleotide sequences against IMGT/GENE-DB human TR gene sequences. A later analysis assigned CDR3 sequences and most-parsimonious VDJ recombination scenarios with the TCRdist pipeline. A later analysis defined each TCR beta chain by its CDR3 amino acid sequence plus V-gene family, and excluded reads lacking a unique V-gene family. To address suspected cross-contamination and a sequencing artifact, a later analysis removed some 620 highly shared, low-generation-probability nucleotide sequences. For each public chain, a later analysis derived a clonal expansion index from normalized ranks of inferred template counts within each repertoire. In a later analysis, generation probabilities were computed using a VDJ recombination model fitted to out-of-frame rearrangements, and the results were checked against IGoR. Hypergeometric tests were used in a later analysis to score TCR-TCR, TCR-HLA and TCR-CMV co-occurrence, with a repertoire-size bias correction applied to the TCR pairs. False discovery rates were estimated in a later analysis by permuting HLA or CMV assignments 20 times. In a later analysis, co-occurring TCRs were grouped using DBSCAN, and TCRdist sequence similarity was added for clustering within HLA-allele-positive subsets. For co-occurrence clustering, repertoires with fewer than 30,000 or more than 120,000 public chains were excluded, along with roughly 5 repertoires with anomalous nucleotide sharing. Held by TCRdb, this immuneACCESS table contains in-frame sequences only and omits some clones. Under half of the omission traces to an unresolved V gene where checked; the cause of the rest is unknown. From that table come the V and J calls and clone size; the DNA was used to work out D and trimming. The sample table shows around 150,000 clones, and roughly 84% are seen once. The ten largest clones capture more than 2% of the sample.

Recombination linked TRBV11-2 to TRBJ1-4; a stretch of 9 junction bases matches TRBD1. Sample: PBMCs. The clonotype originates from a young man in good health and CMV-seropositive. The CDR3 corresponds to CASSGNTGGAAEKLFF. Here is the DNA: TGTGCCAGCAGCGGGAACACAGGGGGCGCAGCTGAAAAACTGTTTTTT.